The T cell receptor beta chain under discussion was sequenced for a study of response to subunit inactivated influenza vaccine. Study conclusions and caveats: After each seasonal influenza vaccination, few new T cells are recruited, the authors suggested.

With 1 base clipped from V and 1 base from J, the junction kept 2 bases outside the gene matches. The CDR3 has 16 residues. Germline V CDR1 and CDR2: LGHDT, YNNKEL (reference sequence). This clonotype appeared many times. No antigen is known for it. TCRdb passed the RT-PCR reads through MiXCR, listing each CDR3 protein once. The sample shows fewer than 600,000 distinct CDR3 sequences, about 7.2% of them seen only once. This specimen consisted of PBMCs from blood, obtained less than 30 months after vaccination. The source of this sequence is a man aged 50-75 years who received an inactivated influenza vaccine. The V gene is TRBV3-1, the J gene TRBJ2-5; 11 nucleotides agree with TRBD2. The CDR3 region has the DNA TGTGCCAGCAGCCAAGGACTAGCGGGGATCCAAGAGACCCAGTACTTC. Its protein is CASSQGLAGIQETQYF.